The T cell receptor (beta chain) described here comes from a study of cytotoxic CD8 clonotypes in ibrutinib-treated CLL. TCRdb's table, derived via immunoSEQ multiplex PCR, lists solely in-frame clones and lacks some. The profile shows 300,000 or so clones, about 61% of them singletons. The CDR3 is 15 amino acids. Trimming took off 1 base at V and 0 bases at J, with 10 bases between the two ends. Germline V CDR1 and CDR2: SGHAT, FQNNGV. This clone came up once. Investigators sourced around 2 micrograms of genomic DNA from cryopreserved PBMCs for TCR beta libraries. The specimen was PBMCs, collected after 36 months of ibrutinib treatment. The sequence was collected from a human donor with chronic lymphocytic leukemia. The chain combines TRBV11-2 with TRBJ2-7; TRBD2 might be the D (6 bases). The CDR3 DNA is TGTGCCAGCAGCTTAGGGGTCGGGAGCTCCTACGAGCAGTACTTC. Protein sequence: CASSLGVGSSYEQYF.